The rows below give T cell receptor beta chains drawn from one sample of a study of T cell responses to AZD1222 COVID-19 vaccine. The method was immunoSEQ multiplex PCR; TCRdb's version includes in-frame clones alone and lacks a portion of them. The data show about 140,000 clones, about 90% seen once. Sequenced here: peripheral blood, sampled 28 days after the second AZD1222 dose. Every receptor here comes from an adult who received the AZD1222 COVID-19 vaccine. Both conserved end residues are part of each CDR3. A D gene is named only where the DNA matches it firmly. Rows give clone size only sometimes, using once, few, many, or a class for an expanded clone.

cdr3_aa | cdr3_nt | j_call | d_call | v_call | clone_size
CASSYRDTNTEAFF | TGTGCCAGCAGTTACCGGGACACGAACACTGAAGCTTTCTTT | TRBJ1-1 | - | TRBV6-5 | -
CASSEGAEETQYF | TGTGCCAGCAGTGAGGGGGCAGAAGAGACCCAGTACTTC | TRBJ2-5 | - | TRBV6-4 | many
CASSPQGAGGYTF | TGTGCCAGCTCACCACAGGGGGCTGGGGGCTACACCTTC | TRBJ1-2 | TRBD1 | TRBV18 | -
CAISESEGGYTF | TGTGCCATCAGTGAGTCGGAGGGCGGCTACACCTTC | TRBJ1-2 | - | TRBV10-3 | -
CASSAGPITSGANVLTF | TGTGCCAGCAGCGCGGGACCCATCACCTCTGGGGCCAACGTCCTGACTTTC | TRBJ2-6 | - | TRBV9 | -
CASSASSYEQYF | TGTGCCAGCAGCGCGAGCTCCTACGAGCAGTACTTC | TRBJ2-7 | - | TRBV5-6 | -
CASSQDGFGNQPQHF | TGTGCCAGCAGCCAAGACGGGTTTGGCAATCAGCCCCAGCATTTT | TRBJ1-5 | - | TRBV3-1/TRBV3-2 | -
CASSLWEVGEPNSPLHF | TGTGCCAGCAGCTTGTGGGAGGTGGGGGAGCCGAATTCACCCCTCCACTTT | TRBJ1-6 | - | TRBV7-6 | -
CASSQRGTTGVYGYTF | TGCGCCAGCAGCCAACGGGGGACCACAGGGGTTTATGGCTACACCTTC | TRBJ1-2 | TRBD1 | TRBV4-1 | -
CASSLDWDRADYGYTF | TGTGCCAGCAGCTTGGATTGGGACAGGGCTGACTATGGCTACACCTTC | TRBJ1-2 | TRBD1 | TRBV5-8 | -
CASRPGTGEGYTF | TGTGCCAGCAGGCCAGGGACAGGGGAAGGCTACACCTTC | TRBJ1-2 | TRBD1 | TRBV28 | -
CASRDIAGRAQFF | TGCGCCAGCAGAGATATAGCGGGAAGGGCGCAGTTCTTC | TRBJ2-1 | TRBD2 | TRBV10-2 | -
CASIPPGARGYTF | TGTGCCAGCATCCCCCCCGGGGCGAGGGGCTACACCTTC | TRBJ1-2 | - | TRBV7-2 | -
CASSPSGGTDTQYF | TGTGCCAGCAGCCCTAGCGGGGGCACAGATACGCAGTATTTT | TRBJ2-3 | TRBD2 | TRBV7-3 | -
CASSFGTANTGELFF | TGTGCCAGCAGTTTCGGGACGGCGAACACCGGGGAGCTGTTTTTT | TRBJ2-2 | - | TRBV27 | -